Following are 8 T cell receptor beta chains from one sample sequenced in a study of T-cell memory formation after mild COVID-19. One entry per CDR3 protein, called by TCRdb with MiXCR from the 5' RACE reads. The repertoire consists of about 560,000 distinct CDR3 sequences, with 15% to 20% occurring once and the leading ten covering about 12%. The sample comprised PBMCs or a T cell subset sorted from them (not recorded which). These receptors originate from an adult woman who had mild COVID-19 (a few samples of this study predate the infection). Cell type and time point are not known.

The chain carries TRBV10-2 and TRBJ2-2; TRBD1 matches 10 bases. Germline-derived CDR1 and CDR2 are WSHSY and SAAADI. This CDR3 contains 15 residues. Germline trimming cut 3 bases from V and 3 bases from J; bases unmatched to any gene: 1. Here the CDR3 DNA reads TGCGCCAGCAGTGATGGACAGGGGGACACCGGGGAGCTGTTTTTT. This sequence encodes CASSDGQGDTGELFF.

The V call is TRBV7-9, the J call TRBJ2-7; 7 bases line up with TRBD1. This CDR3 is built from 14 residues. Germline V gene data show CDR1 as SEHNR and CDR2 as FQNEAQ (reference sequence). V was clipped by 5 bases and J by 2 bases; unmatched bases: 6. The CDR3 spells CASSNPGTAYEQYF. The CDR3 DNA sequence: TGTGCCAGCAGCAACCCCGGGACAGCCTACGAGCAGTACTTC.

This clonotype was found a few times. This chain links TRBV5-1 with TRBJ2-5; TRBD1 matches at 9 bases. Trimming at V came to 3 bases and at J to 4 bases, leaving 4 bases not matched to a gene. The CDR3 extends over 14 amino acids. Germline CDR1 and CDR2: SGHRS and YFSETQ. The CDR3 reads CASSYTGGRETQYF. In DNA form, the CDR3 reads TGCGCCAGCAGCTATACAGGGGGCCGAGAGACCCAGTACTTC.

Written as DNA, the CDR3 is TGTGCCAGCAGCCAGGGGGCAGGGGTGATCTACGAGCAGTACTTC. Translated: CASSQGAGVIYEQYF. The chain carries TRBV7-9 and TRBJ2-7; 8 positions match TRBD1. Germline CDR1 is SEHNR and CDR2 is FQNEAQ (reference sequence). With 5 bases clipped from V and 3 bases from J, the junction kept 9 bases outside the gene matches. The CDR3 has 15 residues. The full variable domain, rest sourced from reference TRBV7-9 and TRBJ2-7, is DTGVSQNPRHKITKRGQNVTFRCDPISEHNRLYWYRQTLGQGPEFLTYFQNEAQLEKSRLLSDRFSAERPKGSFSTLEIQRTEQGDSAMYLCASSQGAGVIYEQYFGPGTRLTVT.

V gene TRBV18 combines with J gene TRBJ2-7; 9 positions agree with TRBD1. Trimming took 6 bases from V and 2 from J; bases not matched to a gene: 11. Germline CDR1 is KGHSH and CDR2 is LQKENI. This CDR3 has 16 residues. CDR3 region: CASSPTRDRATYEQYF. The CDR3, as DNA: TGTGCCAGCTCGCCTACCCGGGACAGGGCCACCTACGAGCAGTACTTC. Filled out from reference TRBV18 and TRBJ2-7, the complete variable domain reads NAGVMQNPRHLVRRRGQEARLRCSPMKGHSHVYWYRQLPEEGLKFMVYLQKENIIDESGMPKERFSAEFPKEGPSILRIQQVVRGDSAAYFCASSPTRDRATYEQYFGPGTRLTVT.

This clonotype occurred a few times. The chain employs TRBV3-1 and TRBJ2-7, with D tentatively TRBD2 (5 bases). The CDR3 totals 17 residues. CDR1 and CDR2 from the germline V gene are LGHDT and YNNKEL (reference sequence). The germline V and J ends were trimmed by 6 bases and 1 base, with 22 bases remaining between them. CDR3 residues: CASSQPTTRTGSYEQYF. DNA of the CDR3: TGTGCCAGCAGTCAACCCACCACGAGGACGGGATCCTACGAGCAGTACTTC.

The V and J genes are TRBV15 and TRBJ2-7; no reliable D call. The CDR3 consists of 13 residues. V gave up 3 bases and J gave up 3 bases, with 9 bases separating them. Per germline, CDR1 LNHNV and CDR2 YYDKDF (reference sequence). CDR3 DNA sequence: TGTGCCACCAGCAGTGGACGGTTCTACGAGCAGTACTTC. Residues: CATSSGRFYEQYF.

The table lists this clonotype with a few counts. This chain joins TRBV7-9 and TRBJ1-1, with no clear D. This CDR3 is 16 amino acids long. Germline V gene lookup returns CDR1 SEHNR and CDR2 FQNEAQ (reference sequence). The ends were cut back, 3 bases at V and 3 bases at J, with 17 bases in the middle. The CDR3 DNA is TGTGCCAGCAGCTTTGTTCTTGGGCAGCATCACACTGAAGCTTTCTTT. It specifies CASSFVLGQHHTEAFF.